This T cell receptor (beta chain) comes out of a study of identical twins (TCRdb year 2016). At the level of the whole study: TCR alpha and beta repertoires from monozygotic twins, unrelated adults of various ages and cord blood were deep-sequenced to test whether fetal clonotypes persist. To rule out contamination, the twin experiments were replicated at different times with different library preparation protocols. Study-level results and caveats: In beta out-of-frame sequences, excess twin sharing was weaker, because having fewer shared sequences lowered the signal-to-noise ratio. Fewer insertions were carried by abundant cord blood beta clonotypes, a similar but weaker trend appeared in young adult naive repertoires, and no such trend appeared in memory repertoires. Because the same donors could not be followed over many years, conclusions were based on cross-sectional statistical analysis. Out-of-frame TCR alpha sharing in monozygotic twins was systematically underestimated by recombination models, whereas sharing between unrelated individuals was in agreement with the recombination models. Compared with coincidental sharing between unrelated individuals, out-of-frame TCR alpha sequences shared between twins had an excess of sequences with low generation probability. Invariant T cells such as MAIT and iNKT could partly confound zero-insertion analyses, though diverse VJ usage argued against this for most clonotypes.

The receptor library was made with 5' RACE. Data came from an Illumina HiSeq 2000. A universal primer binding site was added through template switching, and the final cDNA carried a unique molecular identifier so that TCR cDNA molecules could be counted accurately. Specific primers in the conserved constant-segment region were used to synthesize first-strand cDNA for the TCR alpha and beta chains. To control for contamination, every cDNA library was double barcoded, receiving both a SMART-Mk sample barcode and Illumina barcodes. Two successive PCR steps introduced TruSeq adapter sequences along with Illumina sample barcodes. Sequencing of the TCR alpha and beta cDNA libraries was done on the Illumina HiSeq platform using custom primers. Concerning the study's data processing: Raw reads were processed with MiGEC to extract unique molecular identifiers, and MiXCR was used to determine CDR3 positions. For each individual, recombination models were inferred using an EM algorithm with the repgenHMM and IGoR tools. Shared clonotype analysis was performed with the tcR package in R, normalizing sharing by the product of cloneset sizes. Out-of-frame nonproductive sequences were analyzed to study raw recombination free of thymic and clonal selection effects. TCRdb ran its own pipeline on the public reads, namely fastp trimming at Q25 and MiXCR clone calling, and kept in-frame beta chains. All rows with the same CDR3 protein become a single entry with the most common DNA and genes. TCRdb's processing, not the authors' own work, is the source of the V and J calls. The sample table holds a few hundred thousand distinct CDR3 sequences, of which less than 9% were seen once. The ten largest clones capture approximately 2.1% of the sample.

This clonotype was seen a handful of times. What antigen it recognizes has not been identified. The sample holds no much larger clone one base away, and base qualities are not on file. Every donor was a healthy Caucasian. The twin cohort consisted of three pairs of female monozygotic twins, all aged about 18 to 30 years. Using Miltenyi CD45RO+ enrichment and human naive T-cell isolation kits, memory (CD45RO+) and naive T cells were isolated from PBMC. There are 13 amino acids in the CDR3, from cysteine to phenylalanine inclusive. The sequence is cut down to CDR3 DNA, 39 bases in frame from base 1. V and J are truncated by 6 bases and 6 bases respectively, leaving an intervening sequence of 11 bases. Sequences MNHNS (CDR1) and SASEGT (CDR2) are obtained from the germline V gene. A further study also used this sample, focusing on yellow fever vaccine responses in identical twins. The second paper states: The authors reported that the T cell response to vaccination in identical twins appeared partly convergent and partly personalized. In identical twins, the study followed T cell clones that responded to the vaccine with precision.

This receptor chain uses TRBV6-1 and TRBJ2-2; D gene: possibly TRBD2, on 5 matching bases. Sample: memory (CD45RO+) T cells sorted from blood. What this sample's cell subset or site label stands for: CD45RO+ enriched T cells. This TCR was recovered from a woman between 18 and 29 years old in good health. The CDR3 amino acid sequence is: CASSRGWPGELFF. The DNA sequence is given as TGTGCCAGCAGCAGAGGGTGGCCCGGGGAGCTGTTTTTT.